Listed below are T cell receptor beta chains from one sample, sequenced in a study of liver allograft versus peripheral blood T cells. TCRdb itself ran the reads through MiXCR, one entry per CDR3 protein. Here the sample spans a few thousand distinct CDR3 sequences, 15% to 20% being singletons. These receptors were collected from a human patient who had a liver transplant. Some of the T cells might come from the graft donor. Both conserved end residues are part of each CDR3. D genes are given only for firm matches. Size tells how often a clone was seen (once, few, many) or the class of an expanded clone, and some rows leave it out.

D gene	J gene	clone size	V gene	CDR3 DNA	CDR3 protein
-	TRBJ1-1	medium-sized	TRBV20-1	TGCAGCGCCCCGGACAGAGTAGCTGAAGCTTTCTTT	CSAPDRVAEAFF
TRBD1	TRBJ1-5	medium-sized	TRBV12-3/TRBV12-4	TGTGCCAGCAGTCCCTCGACAGGGGTCAATCAGCCCCAGCATTTT	CASSPSTGVNQPQHF
-	TRBJ1-2	medium-sized	TRBV29-1	TGCAGCGCCTTAGAGGGGCATGGCTACACCTTC	CSALEGHGYTF
-	TRBJ2-2	few	TRBV6-5	TGTGCCAGCGGGGAATGGGGGGGGCCAACCGGGGAGCTGTTTTTT	CASGEWGGPTGELFF
-	TRBJ1-1	medium-sized	TRBV15	TGTGCCACCAGCAGAGGGGGGAAGACAGTGGGCACTGAAGCTTTCTTT	CATSRGGKTVGTEAFF
TRBD1	TRBJ1-2	few	TRBV29-1	TGCAGCGTTGGTTATCAGGGGGCGCAGGGCTACACCTTC	CSVGYQGAQGYTF
TRBD1	TRBJ1-5	medium-sized	TRBV5-4	TGTGCCAGCAGCTTACAGGGGATAAATCAGCCCCAGCATTTT	CASSLQGINQPQHF
TRBD1	TRBJ1-2	few	TRBV15	TGTGCCACCAGCAGGCAGACAGGGGCCTATGGCTACACCTTC	CATSRQTGAYGYTF
-	TRBJ1-1	medium-sized	TRBV19	TGTGCCAGTACTTCAAGTGGGGGGGTAATGGCTGAAGCTTTCTTT	CASTSSGGVMAEAFF
-	TRBJ1-1	medium-sized	TRBV7-2	TGTGCCAGCAGCCCTGGCATGAACACTGAAGCTTTCTTT	CASSPGMNTEAFF
TRBD1	TRBJ1-2	medium-sized	TRBV19	TGTGCCAGTAGTGCAGGGGGCGCAGGCTATGGCTACACCTTC	CASSAGGAGYGYTF
-	TRBJ2-3	medium-sized	TRBV5-4	TGTGCCAGCAGCTTGGGGACTATCGCAGATACGCAGTATTTT	CASSLGTIADTQYF
-	TRBJ1-2	few	TRBV12-3/TRBV12-4	TGTGCCAGCACCTGGGGGCCCTCAGACTACACCTTC	CASTWGPSDYTF
-	TRBJ2-1	medium-sized	TRBV6-1	TGTGCCAGCAGTAGTATGTCCTCCTGGGGTCAGCAGTTCTTC	CASSSMSSWGQQFF
TRBD1	TRBJ1-1	large	TRBV18	TGTGCCAGCTCGTCAGAGGGACAGCCGAACACTGAAGCTTTCTTT	CASSSEGQPNTEAFF
-	TRBJ1-3	medium-sized	TRBV19	TGTGCCAGTAGTATGGGCTACAACACCATATATTTT	CASSMGYNTIYF
-	TRBJ1-1	-	TRBV5-4	TGTGCCAGCAGATTACAGCTAAACACTGAAGCTTTCTTT	CASRLQLNTEAFF
-	TRBJ2-3	-	TRBV19	TGTGCCACCCGTCAGATCGGGGATACGCAGTATTTT	CATRQIGDTQYF
-	TRBJ1-2	few	TRBV20-1	TGCAGTGCGCCCACTGCCACTTCTGGCTATGGCTACACCTTC	CSAPTATSGYGYTF
-	TRBJ2-1	large	TRBV19	TGTGCCAGTAGTACTGGACTATACAATGAGCAGTTCTTC	CASSTGLYNEQFF
-	TRBJ1-5	few	TRBV6-2/TRBV6-3	TGTGCCAGCAGCCCCTCTGGGGGGAATCAGCCCCAGCATTTT	CASSPSGGNQPQHF
-	TRBJ2-3	few	TRBV29-1	TGCAGCGTCGGGAACCCAGGGAGGCATGATACGCAGTATTTT	CSVGNPGRHDTQYF
TRBD1	TRBJ2-1	-	TRBV10-3	TGTGCCATCAGCGGCCCAGGGGGCGACGTCAATGAGCAGTTCTTC	CAISGPGGDVNEQFF
-	TRBJ2-5	-	TRBV11-2	TGTGCCAGCAGCTTAGAAACTAGCACAGAGACCCAGTACTTC	CASSLETSTETQYF
-	TRBJ1-1	medium-sized	TRBV19	TGTGCCAGTAGTAACCGGGGGCCCACCTCTCTCACTGAAGCTTTCTTT	CASSNRGPTSLTEAFF
-	TRBJ2-7	medium-sized	TRBV6-6	TGTGCCATCCGTGAGGGAATTTCCTACGAGCAGTACTTC	CAIREGISYEQYF
TRBD1	TRBJ1-2	-	TRBV6-5	TGTGCCAGCAGTTTCGGACAGGCTAACTATGGCTACACCTTC	CASSFGQANYGYTF